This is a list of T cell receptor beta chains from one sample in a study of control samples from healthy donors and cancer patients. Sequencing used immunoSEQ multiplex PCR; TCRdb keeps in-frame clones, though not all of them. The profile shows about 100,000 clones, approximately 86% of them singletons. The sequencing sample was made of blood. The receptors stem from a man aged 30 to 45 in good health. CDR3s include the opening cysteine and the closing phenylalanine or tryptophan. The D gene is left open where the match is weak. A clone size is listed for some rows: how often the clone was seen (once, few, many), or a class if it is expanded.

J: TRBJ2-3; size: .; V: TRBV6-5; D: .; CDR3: CASSYGTLPDTQYF; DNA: TGTGCCAGCAGTTACGGCACTCTACCAGATACGCAGTATTTT
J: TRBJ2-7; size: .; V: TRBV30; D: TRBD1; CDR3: CAWSSGPGQGGEQYF; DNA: TGTGCCTGGAGTTCAGGGCCGGGACAGGGAGGCGAGCAGTACTTC
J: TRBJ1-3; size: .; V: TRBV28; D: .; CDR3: CASSLRGVYGNTIYF; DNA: TGTGCCAGCAGTTTAAGGGGAGTTTATGGAAACACCATATATTTT
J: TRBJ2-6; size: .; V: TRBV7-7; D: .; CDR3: CASSLGGSGANVLTF; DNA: TGTGCCAGCAGCTTAGGGGGCTCTGGGGCCAACGTCCTGACTTTC
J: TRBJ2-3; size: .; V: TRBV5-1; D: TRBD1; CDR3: CASSAGGTQYF; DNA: TGCGCCAGCAGCGCAGGGGGCACGCAGTATTTT
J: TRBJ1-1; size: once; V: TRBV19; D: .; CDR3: CASSISGAGNTEAFF; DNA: TGTGCCAGTAGTATCTCGGGGGCCGGGAACACTGAAGCTTTCTTT
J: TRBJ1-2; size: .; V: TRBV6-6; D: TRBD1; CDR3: CASSPQPGQGAFSYGYTF; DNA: TGTGCCAGCAGTCCCCAACCGGGACAGGGGGCATTTAGCTATGGCTACACCTTC
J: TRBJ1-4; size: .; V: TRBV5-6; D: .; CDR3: CASSPTGWGATNEKLFF; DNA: TGTGCCAGCAGCCCGACAGGTTGGGGAGCAACTAATGAAAAACTGTTTTTT
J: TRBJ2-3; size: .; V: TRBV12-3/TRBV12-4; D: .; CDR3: CASSSYDTQYF; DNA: TGTGCCAGCAGCAGCTACGATACGCAGTATTTT
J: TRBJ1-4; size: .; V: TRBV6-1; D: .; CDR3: CASSESGQATNEKLFF; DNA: TGTGCCAGCAGTGAAAGTGGCCAGGCAACTAATGAAAAACTGTTTTTT
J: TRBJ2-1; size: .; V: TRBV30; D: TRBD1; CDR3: CAWSGTGGSYNEQFF; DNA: TGTGCCTGGAGCGGTACAGGGGGGAGCTACAATGAGCAGTTCTTC
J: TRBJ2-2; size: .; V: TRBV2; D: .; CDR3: CASSDGRDTGELFF; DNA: TGTGCCAGCAGTGACGGTCGGGACACCGGGGAGCTGTTTTTT
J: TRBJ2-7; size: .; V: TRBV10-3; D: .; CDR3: CAIRDNMVHEQYF; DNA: TGTGCCATCAGGGACAACATGGTCCACGAGCAGTACTTC
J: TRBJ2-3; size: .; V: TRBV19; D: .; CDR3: CASSPRLTDTQYF; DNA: TGTGCCAGTAGTCCAAGACTGACAGATACGCAGTATTTT
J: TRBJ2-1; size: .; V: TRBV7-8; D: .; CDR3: CASSPRTSYNEQFF; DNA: TGTGCCAGCAGCCCTCGGACCTCCTACAATGAGCAGTTCTTC
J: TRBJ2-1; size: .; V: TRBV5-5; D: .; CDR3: CASSIGTPGDSSHNEQFF; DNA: TGTGCCAGCAGCATAGGAACCCCCGGGGACTCGTCCCACAATGAGCAGTTCTTC
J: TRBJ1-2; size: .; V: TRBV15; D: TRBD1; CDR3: CATSRSTGKSYGYTF; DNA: TGTGCCACCAGCAGATCGACAGGGAAAAGCTATGGCTACACCTTC
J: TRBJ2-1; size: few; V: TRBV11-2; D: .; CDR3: CASSSRADISYNEQFF; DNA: TGTGCCAGCAGCTCGCGGGCGGATATATCCTACAATGAGCAGTTCTTC
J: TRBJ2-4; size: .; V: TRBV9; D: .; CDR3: CASSTGGVQNIQYF; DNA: TGTGCCAGCAGCACGGGCGGGGTACAAAACATTCAGTACTTC
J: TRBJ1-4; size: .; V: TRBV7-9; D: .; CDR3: CASSFGTGNEKLFF; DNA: TGTGCCAGCAGCTTCGGGACGGGTAATGAAAAACTGTTTTTT
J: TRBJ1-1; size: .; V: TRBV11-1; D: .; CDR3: CASSLTGPNTEAFF; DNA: TGTGCCAGCAGCTTGACGGGGCCGAACACTGAAGCTTTCTTT
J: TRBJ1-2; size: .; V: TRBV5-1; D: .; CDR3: CASSSSDGRSYGYTF; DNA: TGCGCCAGCAGCTCTAGCGACGGCCGGAGCTATGGCTACACCTTC
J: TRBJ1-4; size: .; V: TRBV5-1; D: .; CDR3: CASSHPEWGNEKLFF; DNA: TGCGCCAGCAGCCACCCTGAATGGGGTAATGAAAAACTGTTTTTT
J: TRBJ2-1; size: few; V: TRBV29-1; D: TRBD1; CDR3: CSVELRDRGSGEQFF; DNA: TGCAGCGTTGAACTCCGGGACAGAGGATCTGGGGAGCAGTTCTTC
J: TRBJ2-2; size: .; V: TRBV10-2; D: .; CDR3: CASSERQPRTGELFF; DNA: TGCGCCAGCAGTGAGCGCCAGCCAAGGACCGGGGAGCTGTTTTTT
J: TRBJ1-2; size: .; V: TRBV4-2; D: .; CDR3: CASSHTTRLGHAGYTF; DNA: TGTGCCAGCAGCCACACGACACGGCTAGGGCATGCTGGCTACACCTTC
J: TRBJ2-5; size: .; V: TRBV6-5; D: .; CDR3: CASSYWTDRKTQYF; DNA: TGTGCCAGCAGTTACTGGACCGATCGAAAGACCCAGTACTTC